The T cell receptor beta chain described here comes from a study of CD8 T cells in Susac syndrome. A quantity of about 0.5 to 1 ug RNA underwent reverse transcription using random hexamers. Amplification of TCR beta CDR3 across 54 Vbeta and 13 Jbeta was performed with immunoSEQ multiplex PCR. From the immunoSEQ multiplex PCR reads, TCRdb called clonotypes with MiXCR, one entry per CDR3 protein. The sample has under 85,000 distinct CDR3 sequences; over 85% are singletons. Germline CDR1 SQVTM, CDR2 ANQGSEA. With 6 bases clipped from V and 3 bases from J, the junction kept 4 bases outside the gene matches. CDR3 length: 12 amino acids. In blood CD8+ and CD4+ T cells, TCR beta underwent sequencing. The multiple sclerosis controls were treatment-naive patients, and their relapsing-remitting disease was stable or active. Bulk CD8+ and CD4+ cells came from magnetic negative isolation; CD8+ TEMRA by FACS.

This clonotype originated in a human donor with multiple sclerosis. The chain carries TRBV29-1 and TRBJ1-1; 7 nucleotides line up with TRBD1. Sequenced: CD8+ T cells from PBMCs. CDR3 coding DNA: TGCAGCGTGGGGGACAGCGACACTGAAGCTTTCTTT. Encoded protein: CSVGDSDTEAFF.